The 12 T cell receptor beta chains listed next were all sequenced from one sample in a study of response to subunit inactivated influenza vaccine. TCRdb re-derived calls from the RT-PCR reads in MiXCR, one entry per CDR3 protein. The data contain about 800,000 distinct CDR3 sequences, approximately 22% of them singletons. This material consisted of PBMCs from blood, taken around 5 days after vaccination. Every receptor here comes from a man in his fifties or sixties who received an inactivated influenza vaccine.

This clonotype has ten or more counts. This rearrangement joins TRBV7-9 to TRBJ2-3; D gene ambiguous. This CDR3 has 11 amino acids. Trimming removed 4 bases at V and 6 bases at J, with 5 bases between. Germline V gives CDR1 SEHNR, CDR2 FQNEAQ (reference sequence). The CDR3 DNA reads as TGTGCCAGCAGCTCCGAGGATACGCAGTATTTT. It encodes CASSSEDTQYF.

A remark on this clonotype: The junction and the germline gene differ at one end; a read error may be behind it. The chain uses TRBV4-2 and TRBJ2-7, with a weak D call TRBD1 (5 bases). Germline CDR1 and CDR2: LGHNA and YNFKEQ. The CDR3 is made up of 14 amino acids. The CDR3 reads CAISRGQGTYEQYF. In nucleotides, the CDR3 is TGTGCCATCAGCCGTGGGCAGGGTACCTACGAGCAGTACTTC.

The genes are TRBV6-5 and TRBJ2-1; 11 bases map to TRBD2. Germline lookup yields CDR1 MNHEY and CDR2 SVGAGI. V was pared by 2 bases and J by 5 bases, with 11 bases of the junction left unmatched. The CDR3 runs to 18 residues. CDR3 protein: CASSYNSGGALLDNEQFF. The CDR3 nucleotides read TGTGCCAGCAGTTACAATAGCGGGGGGGCCTTGTTGGACAATGAGCAGTTCTTC.

The V gene is TRBV29-1, the J gene TRBJ2-3; 8 nucleotides agree with TRBD2. The CDR3 consists of 14 residues. The germline V gene encodes CDR1 SQVTM and CDR2 ANQGSEA. J was trimmed by 2 bases and V by 7 bases; bases with no gene match: 8. The chain's CDR3 is CSATRTSHTDTQYF. CDR3 nucleotide sequence: TGCAGCGCCACCCGGACTAGCCACACAGATACGCAGTATTTT.

The rearrangement uses TRBV5-1 and TRBJ2-1; 11 nucleotides match TRBD2. Germline V gene data show CDR1 as SGHRS and CDR2 as YFSETQ. The junction had 9 bases not matched to a gene; V was cut back by 4 bases and J by 0 bases. The CDR3 sequence is 18 residues long. CDR3 nucleotide sequence: TGCGCCAGCAGCAAAACTAGCGGGGGAACCCCCTCCTACAATGAGCAGTTCTTC. Amino acids: CASSKTSGGTPSYNEQFF.

This clonotype was observed many times. This chain links TRBV20-1 with TRBJ1-1; D may be TRBD1 (5 bases). The V gene lost 5 bases and the J gene lost 6 bases, with 13 bases spanning the gap. The CDR3 extends over 12 amino acids. Germline V gene sequence: CDR1 DFQATT, CDR2 SNEGSKA (reference sequence). The CDR3 loop is CSAVAGPAEAFF. The CDR3 region has the DNA TGCAGTGCTGTCGCGGGGCCCGCTGAAGCTTTCTTT.

The rearrangement uses TRBV28 and TRBJ2-1; 11 nucleotides align to TRBD2. The CDR3 length is 14 residues. Germline assignment: CDR1 MDHEN and CDR2 SYDVKM. J gave up 9 bases and V 6 bases, and 7 bases lay outside the gene matches. The CDR3 DNA reads TGTGCCAGCAGGCTAGCGGGGGGCGAGGGTGAGCAGTTCTTC. It is translated as CASRLAGGEGEQFF.

There are a few counts of this clonotype. The chain has TRBV6-5 and TRBJ1-4, with TRBD1 identical over 9 bases. The V gene's germline CDR1 is MNHEY and CDR2 SVGAGI. The CDR3 consists of 14 residues. The ends lost 2 bases at V and 7 bases at J; junction bases unmatched: 2. CDR3 in DNA: TGTGCCAGCAGTTACACGGGACAGGGTGAAAAACTGTTTTTT. Amino acid sequence: CASSYTGQGEKLFF.

In this sample, this clonotype turned up a few times. This chain connects TRBV5-1 to TRBJ1-4; 7 positions agree with TRBD1. This CDR3 is 14 amino acids long. V was pared by 4 bases and J by 2 bases, with 2 bases of the junction left unmatched. Germline-derived CDR1 and CDR2 are SGHRS and YFSETQ. As DNA, the CDR3 is TGCGCCAGCAGCACGACAGGGACTAATGAAAAACTGTTTTTT. Its protein is CASSTTGTNEKLFF.

V gene TRBV29-1 combines with J gene TRBJ2-5; D might be TRBD2 (5 bases). V lost 7 bases to trimming and J lost 5 bases, with 17 bases between them. Germline V gene lookup returns CDR1 SQVTM and CDR2 ANQGSEA. The CDR3 runs to 13 residues. The CDR3 region has the DNA TGCAGCGGTGGACTGAGGGCCGGTGAGACCCAGTACTTC. The encoded protein is CSGGLRAGETQYF.

This chain links TRBV5-1 with TRBJ1-3; the D gene is possibly TRBD1 (6 bases). Germline V lookup: CDR1 SGHRS, CDR2 YFSETQ. The CDR3 runs to 16 residues. The ends were cut back, 1 base at V and 8 bases at J, with 19 bases in the middle. As DNA, the CDR3 is TGCGCCAGCAGCTTGACAGGGACTGGGGGCACCGACACCATATATTTT. It is translated as CASSLTGTGGTDTIYF.

The sample holds a few counts of this clonotype. The chain carries TRBV5-1 and TRBJ2-2, with D tentatively TRBD2 (5 bases). The CDR3 is 14 amino acids. Trimming left V 4 bases short and J 0 bases short, with 7 bases between. Per germline, CDR1 SGHRS and CDR2 YFSETQ. CDR3 region: CASSPDSNTGELFF. The CDR3, as DNA: TGCGCCAGCAGCCCGGACTCGAACACCGGGGAGCTGTTTTTT.